The 3 T cell receptor beta chains given below trace back to one sample, sequenced in a study of cytomegalovirus exposure and HLA in healthy donors. The PCR used 60 Vbeta and 13 Jbeta primers. Profiled with immunoSEQ multiplex PCR; TCRdb holds only in-frame clones, not every one. This sample has 150,000 to 200,000 clones, with approximately 85% found just once. The sample taken for sequencing was PBMCs. All receptors derive from a man younger than 30 in good health and CMV-seropositive.

The rearrangement joins TRBV11-2 to TRBJ2-1; D might be TRBD2 (5 bases). V dropped 5 bases and J dropped 8 bases, with 13 bases sitting between them. This CDR3 contains 13 residues. CDR1 and CDR2 from the germline V gene are SGHAT and FQNNGV. The CDR3 region is CASSRGSTDEQFF. CDR3 coding DNA: TGTGCCAGCAGCCGTGGGAGCACTGATGAGCAGTTCTTC.

The rearrangement uses TRBV10-1 and TRBJ2-1, with TRBD2 identical over 12 bases. Trimming took 6 bases from V and 7 from J; bases not matched to a gene: 10. The CDR3 loop spans 16 amino acids. Germline CDR1 WNHNN, CDR2 SYGVQD (reference sequence). CDR3 amino acids: CASRTSGGPPGNEQFF. CDR3 nucleotide sequence: TGCGCCAGCAGAACTAGCGGGGGGCCTCCGGGGAATGAGCAGTTCTTC.

The chain carries TRBV9 and TRBJ2-3; 7 bases align to TRBD1. Per germline, CDR1 SGDLS and CDR2 YYNGEE. Losses at the gene ends were 3 bases for V and 2 bases for J; bases not matched to a gene: 3. The CDR3 runs 14 residues. The CDR3 loop reads CASSAGTATDTQYF. The CDR3 nucleotides are TGTGCCAGCAGCGCCGGGACAGCCACAGATACGCAGTATTTT.